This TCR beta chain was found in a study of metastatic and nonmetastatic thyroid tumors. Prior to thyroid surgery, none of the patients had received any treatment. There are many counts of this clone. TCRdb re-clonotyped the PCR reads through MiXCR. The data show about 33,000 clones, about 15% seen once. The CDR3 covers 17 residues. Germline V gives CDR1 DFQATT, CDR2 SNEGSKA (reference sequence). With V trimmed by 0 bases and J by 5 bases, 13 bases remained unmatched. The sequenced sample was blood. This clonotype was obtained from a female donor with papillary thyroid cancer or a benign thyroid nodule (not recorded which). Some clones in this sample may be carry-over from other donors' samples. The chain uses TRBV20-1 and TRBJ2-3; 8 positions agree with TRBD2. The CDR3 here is CSARDQKAGDHLDTQYF. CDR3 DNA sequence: TGCAGTGCTAGAGATCAGAAAGCGGGGGACCACTTAGATACGCAGTATTTT.